This T cell receptor (beta chain) was captured in a study of blood T cells in healthy people across ages. With a J-beta primer mix and a sample-barcoded 5' primer, a second PCR ran about 7 to 12 cycles. TCRdb analysed the 5' RACE reads with MiXCR anew, one entry per CDR3 protein. The sample lists roughly 1,800,000 distinct CDR3 sequences; approximately 50% were seen once. Germline CDR1 reads DFQATT; CDR2 reads SNEGSKA (reference sequence). Germline trimming cut 6 bases from V and 3 bases from J; bases unmatched to any gene: 12. This CDR3 is built from 16 residues. The V call is TRBV20-1, the J call TRBJ2-3; 10 bases line up with TRBD2. The specimen sequenced was blood. The receptor comes from a woman aged 40 to 50 in good health. The CDR3 nucleotides are TGCAGTGCCGACGAGGGGACTAGCGATATAACAGATACGCAGTATTTT. Its translation is CSADEGTSDITDTQYF.